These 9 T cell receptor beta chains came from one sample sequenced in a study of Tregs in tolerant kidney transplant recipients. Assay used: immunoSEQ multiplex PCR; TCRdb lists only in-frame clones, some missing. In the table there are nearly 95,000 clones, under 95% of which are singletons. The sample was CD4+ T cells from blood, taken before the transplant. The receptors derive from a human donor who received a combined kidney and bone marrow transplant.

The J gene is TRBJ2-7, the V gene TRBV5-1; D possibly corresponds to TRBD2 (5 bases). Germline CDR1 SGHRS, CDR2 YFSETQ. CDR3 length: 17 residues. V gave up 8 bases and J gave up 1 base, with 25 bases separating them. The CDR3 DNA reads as TGCGCCAGTCTCACGCTAGCCCATGAACGAATTTCCTACGAGCAGTACTTC. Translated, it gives CASLTLAHERISYEQYF.

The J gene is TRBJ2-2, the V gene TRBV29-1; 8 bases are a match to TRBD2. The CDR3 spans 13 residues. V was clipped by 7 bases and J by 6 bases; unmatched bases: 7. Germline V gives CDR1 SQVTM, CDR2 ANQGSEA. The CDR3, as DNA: TGCAGCGGGGGGACTAGTTTCGCCGGGGAGCTGTTTTTT. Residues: CSGGTSFAGELFF.

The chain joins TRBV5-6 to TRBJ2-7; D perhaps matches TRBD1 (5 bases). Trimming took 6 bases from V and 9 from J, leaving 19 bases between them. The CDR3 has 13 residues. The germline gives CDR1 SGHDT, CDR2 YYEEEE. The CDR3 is CASTGHRFAGQYF. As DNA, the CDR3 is TGTGCCAGCACCGGACACCGTTTCGCTGGGCAGTACTTC. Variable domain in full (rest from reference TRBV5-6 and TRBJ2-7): DAGVTQSPTHLIKTRGQQVTLRCSPKSGHDTVSWYQQALGQGPQFIFQYYEEEERQRGNFPDRFSGHQFPNYSSELNVNALLLGDSALYLCASTGHRFAGQYFGPGTRLTVT.

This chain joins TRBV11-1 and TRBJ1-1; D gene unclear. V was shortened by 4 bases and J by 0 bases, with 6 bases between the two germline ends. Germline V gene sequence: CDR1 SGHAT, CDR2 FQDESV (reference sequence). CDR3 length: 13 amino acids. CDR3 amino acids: CASSYQMNTEAFF. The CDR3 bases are TGTGCCAGCAGCTATCAAATGAACACTGAAGCTTTCTTT.

The CDR3 region has the DNA TGTGCCACCAGCAGAGAACAGGGGGGCTTTTATGGCTACACCTTC. It yields the protein CATSREQGGFYGYTF. The chain employs TRBV15 and TRBJ1-2; 8 positions agree with TRBD1. Germline V CDR1 and CDR2: LNHNV, YYDKDF (reference sequence). The CDR3 contains 15 residues. V was clipped by 0 bases and J by 5 bases; unmatched bases: 5.

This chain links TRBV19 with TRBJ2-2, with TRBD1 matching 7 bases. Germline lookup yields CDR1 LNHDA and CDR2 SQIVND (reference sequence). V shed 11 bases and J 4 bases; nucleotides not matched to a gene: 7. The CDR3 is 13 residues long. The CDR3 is CAPRTGTTGELFF. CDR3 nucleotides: TGTGCCCCCCGGACAGGAACCACCGGGGAGCTGTTTTTT.

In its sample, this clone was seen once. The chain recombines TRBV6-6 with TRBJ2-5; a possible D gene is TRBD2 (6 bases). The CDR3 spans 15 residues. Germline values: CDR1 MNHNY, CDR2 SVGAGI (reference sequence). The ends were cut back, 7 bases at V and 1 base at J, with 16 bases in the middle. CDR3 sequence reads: CASTLGLGSQETQYF. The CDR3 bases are TGTGCCAGCACCCTGGGACTTGGGAGCCAAGAGACCCAGTACTTC.

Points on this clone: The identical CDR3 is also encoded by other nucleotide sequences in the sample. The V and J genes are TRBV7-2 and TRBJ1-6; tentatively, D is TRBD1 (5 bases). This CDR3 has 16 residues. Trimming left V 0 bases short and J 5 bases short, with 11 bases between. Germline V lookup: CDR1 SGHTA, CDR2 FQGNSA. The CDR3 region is CASSLAGASNNSPLHF. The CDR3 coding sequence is TGTGCCAGCAGCTTAGCAGGGGCTAGTAATAATTCACCCCTCCACTTT.

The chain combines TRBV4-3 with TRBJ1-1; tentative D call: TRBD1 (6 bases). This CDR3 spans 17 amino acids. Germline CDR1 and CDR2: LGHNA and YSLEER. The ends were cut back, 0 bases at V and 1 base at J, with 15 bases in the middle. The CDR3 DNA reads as TGCGCCAGCAGCCAAGAGACAGGCTTGGGGAAGAACACTGAAGCTTTCTTT. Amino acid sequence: CASSQETGLGKNTEAFF.